Listed here are 8 T cell receptor beta chains from one sample, sequenced in a study of T cell changes during pregnancy in multiple sclerosis. Repertoires were generated with immunoSEQ multiplex PCR, while TCRdb's copy carries only in-frame clones and drops some. The sample gives tens of thousands of clones, approximately 87% of which show up once; under 5% is in the top ten. The source material was CD8+ T cells from peripheral blood mononuclear cells, sampled after pregnancy. The receptors shown here come from a female donor with multiple sclerosis, enrolled in a pregnancy study.

This rearrangement joins TRBV9 to TRBJ2-1; 8 bases align to TRBD2. CDR1 and CDR2 (germline): SGDLS, YYNGEE. V dropped 2 bases and J dropped 7; count of bases not matched to a gene: 5. The CDR3 is 14 residues long. This CDR3 reads CASSVAGGGNEQFF. DNA of the CDR3: TGTGCCAGCAGCGTGGCCGGGGGGGGGAATGAGCAGTTCTTC.

The gene calls are TRBV27 and TRBJ1-2; 7 nucleotides line up with TRBD1. Germline-derived CDR1 and CDR2 are MNHEY and SMNVEV (reference sequence). The CDR3 extends over 14 amino acids. V trimming: 0 bases; J trimming: 4 bases; junction bases outside the gene matches: 2. CDR3 DNA sequence: TGTGCCAGCAGTTTATCAGGACAGGTCTATGGCTACACCTTC. It yields the protein CASSLSGQVYGYTF.

The V gene is TRBV9, the J gene TRBJ2-2; 15 bases line up with TRBD2. V shed 3 bases and J 7 bases; nucleotides not matched to a gene: 7. The length of the CDR3 is 17 residues. Germline loops: CDR1 SGDLS, CDR2 YYNGEE. CDR3 sequence (DNA): TGTGCCAGCAGCGGATGGACTAGCGGGGGGGCCGGCGGGGAGCTGTTTTTT. Protein: CASSGWTSGGAGGELFF.

V and J are TRBV5-4 and TRBJ2-2; D is unclear. Between the trimmed V and J ends, which lost 2 bases and 3 bases, there was a span of 5 bases. Germline CDR1 reads SGHNT; CDR2 reads YYREEE (reference sequence). This CDR3 comprises 13 residues. The CDR3 sequence: CASSFTDTGELFF. Here the CDR3 DNA reads TGTGCCAGCAGCTTTACAGACACCGGGGAGCTGTTTTTT. Filled out from reference TRBV5-4 and TRBJ2-2, the complete variable domain reads ETGVTQSPTHLIKTRGQQVTLRCSSQSGHNTVSWYQQALGQGPQFIFQYYREEENGRGNFPPRFSGLQFPNYSSELNVNALELDDSALYLCASSFTDTGELFFGEGSRLTVL.

This chain uses TRBV2 with TRBJ2-7, with D maybe TRBD2 (6 bases). The germline V gene has CDR1 SNHLY and CDR2 FYNNEI. The CDR3 sequence is 13 residues long. V gave up 4 bases and J gave up 5 bases, with 12 bases separating them. The CDR3: CASSAGDSNEQYF. CDR3 sequence (DNA): TGTGCCAGCAGTGCGGGGGATAGTAACGAGCAGTACTTC. The variable domain in full, completed from reference TRBV2 and TRBJ2-7, reads EPEVTQTPSHQVTQMGQEVILRCVPISNHLYFYWYRQILGQKVEFLVSFYNNEISEKSEIFDDQFSVERPDGSNFTLKIRSTKLEDSAMYFCASSAGDSNEQYFGPGTRLTVT.

This clone appeared a single time. This chain connects TRBV4-2 to TRBJ1-1, with TRBD1 matching 7 bases. This CDR3 has 17 amino acids. In germline, CDR1 is LGHNA, CDR2 YNFKEQ. V was clipped by 2 bases and J by 1 base; unmatched bases: 10. Written as DNA, the CDR3 is TGTGCCAGCAGCCAAACACAACAGGGGACCTGGAACACTGAAGCTTTCTTT. This encodes CASSQTQQGTWNTEAFF.

V usage is TRBV29-1 and J usage is TRBJ2-2; no reliable D call. Between the trimmed V and J ends, which lost 3 bases and 2 bases, there was a span of 4 bases. Germline assignment: CDR1 SQVTM and CDR2 ANQGSEA. CDR3 size: 12 residues. CDR3 residues: CSVEGNTGELFF. The DNA for the CDR3 is TGCAGCGTTGAGGGCAACACCGGGGAGCTGTTTTTT.

This clone was picked up one time. The chain is built from TRBV4-3 and TRBJ1-1; TRBD1 is a possible D gene (6 bases). V was shortened by 3 bases and J by 6 bases, with 23 bases between the two germline ends. The CDR3 loop spans 17 amino acids. CDR1 is LGHNA, CDR2 YSLEER, per germline. The CDR3 coding sequence is TGCGCCAGCAGCCATCGCCGCGTAACAGGGCCCCTGGCTGAAGCTTTCTTT. This translates into CASSHRRVTGPLAEAFF.